This TCR beta chain was retrieved from a study of cytomegalovirus exposure and HLA in healthy donors. The CDR3 is 14 residues long. The V gene end was trimmed by 5 bases and the J gene end by 5 bases; junction bases not matched to a gene: 5. Germline V CDR1 and CDR2: LNHDA, SQIVND (reference sequence). Comment on this clone: Its antigen is undetermined.

The primer mix had 60 Vbeta and 13 Jbeta primers. Generated by immunoSEQ multiplex PCR, the TCRdb table keeps only in-frame clones and is missing some. The sample has 60,000 to 75,000 clones, 60% to 80% seen once. The study, taken as a whole, reports: Further analysis, carried out later, found HLA-associated TCR beta chains more clonally expanded than equally common other chains. Several of the most significant clusters appeared linked to common viral pathogens, based on a later analysis.

Sequencing input: PBMCs. The clonotype originates from a woman in her twenties or thirties in good health and CMV-seropositive. The chain carries TRBV19 and TRBJ2-1; TRBD1 agrees at 8 bases. The CDR3 DNA reads as TGTGCCAGTAGTGGCAGGGGGCAGAACAATGAGCAGTTCTTC. It encodes CASSGRGQNNEQFF.